The TCR beta chain under discussion was sequenced for a study of shared clonotypes between healthy human individuals (dated by TCRdb to between 2020 and 2021). The study in broad terms: The cohort comprised two women and three men aged 18 to 49 years. For each donor, CD4 naive and CD4 memory were each given three plates, CD8 naive was given two plates, and CD8 memory was given one plate. To estimate repertoire size and how much clonotypes are shared between individuals, the study performed deep sequencing of blood TCR repertoires from roughly five healthy adults. Leukapheresis yielded between about 0.9 and 8.9 billion PBMCs per donor. Different laboratories and diverse techniques were used to prepare libraries and sequence TCR repertoires, to increase sequencing depth and limit assay-specific biases.

Using the deep immunoSEQ assay, multiplex PCR amplified TCR CDR3 regions from genomic DNA. Extracted genomic DNA from each cell subset was distributed evenly across all wells of several immunoSEQ 96-well plates, and each plate was treated as a replicate. Each replicate PCR for sorted subsets received roughly 200 ng genomic DNA, equal to roughly 33,000 T cell genomes. The purified libraries were quantified using a Qubit 3.0 fluorometer, sized with a Bioanalyzer 2100, and then quantified again using the KAPA Library Quantification kit. Every immunoSEQ 96-well plate was sequenced on a dedicated single-read 150-cycle Illumina NextSeq 550 flow cell. On the study's bioinformatics: Because only junctional sequences without quality scores were contained in the immunoSEQ output, filtering matching that applied to full-length reads could not be performed. To assign V/J genes and CDR3, sequences were annotated using PyIR, a Python wrapper for IgBLAST v1.9, with IMGT germline references. Reads were removed for weak V/J assignments (E-value above 1e-6), missing CDR3, stop codons, out-of-frame junctions, or ambiguous translated residues. V3J clonotypes were defined by identical inferred V gene, J gene, and CDR3 amino acid sequence. To compute the percentage overlap between repertoires, the number of shared unique clonotypes was divided by the size of the smaller repertoire. Repertoire richness was assessed with RTK rarefaction, the Chao1 estimator, and Recon v2.1 estimates of unobserved clonotypes. For all TCRbeta clonotypes obtained by the gDNA method from a few donors, generation probabilities were computed with OLGA. This immuneACCESS table, as held by TCRdb, lists in-frame sequences with V and J called but not all clones. Of the missing ones, under half trace to an unresolved V gene in checked studies; the others have no known cause. D and trimming were read from the DNA, whereas the V and J calls and clone size are those reported in that table. The sample includes about 820,000 clones, with 80% to 95% observed a single time. The ten largest make up less than 25% of the sample.

For the CD8 naive samples, CD45RO-negative cells were positively selected for CCR7, yielding a CD45RA+CCR7+ population from which TemRA cells were excluded. Donors were healthy HIV-negative adults with no recently reported acute infections or vaccinations. Only Caucasian adults living in Nashville, Tennessee, USA were represented among the donors. Blood was collected by leukapheresis, and PBMCs were isolated by Ficoll-Histopaque density gradient centrifugation and then cryopreserved in liquid nitrogen vapor phase. Purity and quantity of every magnetically sorted T cell population were checked by analytical flow cytometry. Genomic DNA was isolated from each sorted fraction and quantified by UV absorbance on a Nanodrop 2000c. The investigation overall reported the following: About 5% of naive CD4, 3.5% of naive CD8, approximately 2% of memory CD4, and 0.4% of memory CD8 clonotypes were shared across several donors. Rarefaction of sorted-subset datasets indicated incomplete sequencing despite the large sequencing depth. Compared with non-shared clonotypes, clonotypes shared by all four sorted-subset donors had higher generation probabilities. Sampling was restricted to blood, and TCR repertoires in tissues likely differ from the TCR repertoires found in blood. The small number of donors limited the genetic and exposure-history diversity represented. Estimated clonotype richness was generally larger for naive than for memory subsets. Based on pairwise subsampling, the degree of clonotype sharing among donors was expected to be affected by sequencing depth.

The germline V end is reduced by 3 bases and the J end by 3 bases; junction bases left unmatched: 7. The CDR3 has 16 amino acids, counting the end cysteine and phenylalanine. Left in the record is the CDR3 DNA by itself, 48 bases read in frame from the first base. The germline V gene (reference sequence) supplies CDR1 SGHNT and CDR2 YYREEE. On this clone: It has no known antigen specificity. The sample holds no much larger clone one base away, and base qualities are not on file.

This sequence was found in a man aged 25-40 years in good health. Material: naive CD8+ T cells sorted from blood. In the paper's terms, the cell subset or site label means: CD45RA+CCR7+. The sequence links TRBV5-4 to TRBJ2-2, and TRBD1 aligns with 8 junction nucleotides. The CDR3 amino acid sequence is: CASSWQGAMDTGELFF. The DNA reads as follows: TGTGCCAGCAGCTGGCAGGGGGCTATGGACACCGGGGAGCTGTTTTTT. Reference TRBV5-4 and TRBJ2-2 genes cover what lies past the CDR3, so the full variable domain is ETGVTQSPTHLIKTRGQQVTLRCSSQSGHNTVSWYQQALGQGPQFIFQYYREEENGRGNFPPRFSGLQFPNYSSELNVNALELDDSALYLCASSWQGAMDTGELFFGEGSRLTVL.